The rows below give T cell receptor beta chains drawn from one sample of a study of blood T cells in healthy people across ages. One entry per CDR3 protein results from TCRdb running MiXCR on the 5' RACE reads. Of roughly 2 million distinct CDR3 sequences listed, about 50% are singletons. The source material was blood. The receptors shown here come from a woman aged 35 to 49 in good health. The CDR3 runs from the conserved cysteine through the conserved F or W. Each record gives: J gene, D gene, V gene, clone size, CDR3 DNA, CDR3 protein. D genes are given only for firm matches. Some rows mark clone size as missing; the rest say once, few, many or name a class of expanded clone.

TRBJ2-1 . TRBV5-1 once TGCGCCAGCAGCTTAGGGGCTAGCGCCGGTGAGCAGTTCTTC CASSLGASAGEQFF
TRBJ2-7 . TRBV7-2 few TGTGCCAGCAGCCCCCAAGGGGTCAGGACCTACGAGCAGTACTTC CASSPQGVRTYEQYF
TRBJ2-7 TRBD2 TRBV19 once TGTGCCCGGGGGGACCCCTACGAGCAGTACTTC CARGDPYEQYF
TRBJ1-3 . TRBV20-1 . TGCAGTGCTAGAGGGGCAGGCTATGAAAGCTCTGGAAACACCATATATTTT CSARGAGYESSGNTIYF
TRBJ2-7 . TRBV4-2 . TGTGCCAGCAGCCCTACCAAGGGAGAGTCCTACGAGCAGTACTTC CASSPTKGESYEQYF
TRBJ2-3 . TRBV5-1 few TGCGCCAGCAGCGACGGTCTTTTAACGGGTCAGCAGTATTTT CASSDGLLTGQQYF
TRBJ2-7 TRBD2 TRBV20-1 . TGCAGTGCTGTACTAGCGGGAAGCTCCTACGAGCAGTACTTC CSAVLAGSSYEQYF
TRBJ1-3 TRBD1 TRBV7-8 . TGTGCCAGCAGCCCGAGGCCGCCCCAGACAGGGTCCTCTGGAAACACCATATATTTT CASSPRPPQTGSSGNTIYF
TRBJ1-2 . TRBV10-2 few TGCGCCGTCCACAGGGACGGTGGCTACACCTTC CAVHRDGGYTF
TRBJ2-5 . TRBV9 . TGTGCCAGCAGCGTTCACCTCCAAGAGACCCAGTACTTC CASSVHLQETQYF
TRBJ2-5 TRBD1 TRBV6-2/TRBV6-3 . TGTGCCAGCAGTTACCCAACCGACAGGGCCCAAGAGACCCAGTACTTC CASSYPTDRAQETQYF
TRBJ1-4 TRBD1 TRBV20-1 . TGCAGTGCTTCACAGACAGGGCCTTTAACTAATGAAAAACTGTTTTTT CSASQTGPLTNEKLFF
TRBJ2-2 TRBD2 TRBV2 . TGTGCCAGCAACGGCGGGGGGGCGTCCGGGGAGCTGTTTTTT CASNGGGASGELFF
TRBJ2-1 . TRBV4-3 . TGCGCCAGCAGCCAAGAAGGGTTTGAGCAGGGTGGGAATGAGCAGTTCTTC CASSQEGFEQGGNEQFF
TRBJ2-3 . TRBV13 . TGTGCCAGCAGCTTAGAGGGTGAAGTACCAGATACGCAGTATTTT CASSLEGEVPDTQYF